This paragraph covers one T cell receptor (beta chain) sequence. Its antigen is unknown. For TCR beta, cDNA was produced by 5'RACE template switching with UMIs. TCRdb re-called the 5' RACE reads; every CDR3 protein appears as one record, without DNA. This repertoire includes hundreds of thousands of distinct CDR3 sequences. The record originates from a study of T cells expressing NK-cell markers. Whole-study context: Sorted CD3+CD56+NKG2C+, CD3+CD56+NKG2C- and CD3+CD56-NKG2C+ T cells supplied TCR beta repertoires. Most of the eight sequenced donors were HCMV-seropositive; one was seronegative.

Study-level findings and limits: What remained unclear was the HCMV specificity of expanded NKG2C+ T cell clones.

The germline V gene encodes CDR1 SNHLY and CDR2 FYNNEI. CDR3 size: 15 residues. The specimen sequenced was blood T cells: a sorted CD56 or NKG2C T cell subset, CD4+ or CD8+ T cells, or bulk PBMC T cells (not recorded which). This chain uses TRBV2 with TRBJ2-6; TCRdb's D call, TRBD1, is unchecked because there is no DNA. This receptor was taken from a woman between 18 and 75 years old in good health. CDR3 in amino acids: CASSGTTGGANVLTF.